This T cell receptor (beta chain) was identified in a study of T cells in Graves' hyperthyroidism and ophthalmopathy. Authors of the study amplified TCR beta CDR3 regions from RNA transcripts. Primed by the HTBI set, a first-round RT-PCR was run on the TCR CDR3. TCRdb redid the calling of the multiplex PCR reads with MiXCR, one entry per CDR3 protein. The table includes 650,000 to 700,000 distinct CDR3 sequences, 15% to 20% detected once. Germline-derived CDR1 and CDR2 are LNHDA and SQIVND (reference sequence). Trimming cost V 6 bases and J 7 bases; bases outside gene matches: 8. The CDR3 is 13 amino acids.

Sequencing was done on a sample of blood. This TCR derives from a man aged 45 to 65 with Graves' hyperthyroidism. This chain uses TRBV19 with TRBJ1-2; 7 bases are a match to TRBD1. The CDR3 sequence: CASRTRDSRGYTF. CDR3 nucleotide sequence: TGTGCCAGTAGGACCCGGGACAGCCGTGGCTACACCTTC. The complete variable domain, with remaining parts taken from reference TRBV19 and TRBJ1-2, reads DGGITQSPKYLFRKEGQNVTLSCEQNLNHDAMYWYRQDPGQGLRLIYYSQIVNDFQKGDIAEGYSVSREKKESFPLTVTSAQKNPTAFYLCASRTRDSRGYTFGSGTRLTVV.